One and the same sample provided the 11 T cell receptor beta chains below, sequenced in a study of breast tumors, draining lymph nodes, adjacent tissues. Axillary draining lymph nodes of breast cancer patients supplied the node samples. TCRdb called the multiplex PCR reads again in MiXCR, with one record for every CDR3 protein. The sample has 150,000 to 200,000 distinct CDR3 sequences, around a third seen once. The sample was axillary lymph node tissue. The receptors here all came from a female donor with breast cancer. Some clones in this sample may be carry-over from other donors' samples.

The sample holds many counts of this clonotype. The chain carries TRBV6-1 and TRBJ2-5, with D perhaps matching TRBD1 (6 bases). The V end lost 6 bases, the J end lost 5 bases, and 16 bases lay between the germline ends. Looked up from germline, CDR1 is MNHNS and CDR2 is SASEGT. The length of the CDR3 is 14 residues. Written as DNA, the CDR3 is TGTGCCAGCAGAGCTACAGGGTTGGGGGAGACCCAGTACTTC. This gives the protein CASRATGLGETQYF.

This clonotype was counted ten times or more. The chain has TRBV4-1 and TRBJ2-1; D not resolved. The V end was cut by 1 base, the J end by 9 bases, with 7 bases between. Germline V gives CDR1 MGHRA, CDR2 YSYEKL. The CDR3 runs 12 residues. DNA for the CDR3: TGCGCCAGCAGCCAAGGACACGGTGAGCAGTTCTTC. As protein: CASSQGHGEQFF.

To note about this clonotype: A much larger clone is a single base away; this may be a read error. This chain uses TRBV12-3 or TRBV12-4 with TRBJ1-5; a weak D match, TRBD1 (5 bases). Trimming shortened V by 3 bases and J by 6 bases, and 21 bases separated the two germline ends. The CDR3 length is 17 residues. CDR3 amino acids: CASSFGRAGFGSQPQHF. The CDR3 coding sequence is TGTGCCAGCAGTTTCGGGAGGGCAGGGTTCGGGAGTCAGCCCCAGCATTTT.

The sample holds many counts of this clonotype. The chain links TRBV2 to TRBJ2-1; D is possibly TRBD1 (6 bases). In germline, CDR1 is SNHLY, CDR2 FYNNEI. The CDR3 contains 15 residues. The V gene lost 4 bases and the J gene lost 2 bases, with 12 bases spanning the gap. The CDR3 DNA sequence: TGTGCCAGCAGTGTAGAAAGGACAGCCTACAATGAGCAGTTCTTC. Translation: CASSVERTAYNEQFF.

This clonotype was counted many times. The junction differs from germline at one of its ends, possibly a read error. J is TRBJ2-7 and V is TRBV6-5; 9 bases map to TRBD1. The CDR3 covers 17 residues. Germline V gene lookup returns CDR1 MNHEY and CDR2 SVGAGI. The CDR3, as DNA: TGTGCCAGCAGTCACTCGAGCGGCGGGACAGGGTCCTACGAGCAGTACTTC. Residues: CASSHSSGGTGSYEQYF.

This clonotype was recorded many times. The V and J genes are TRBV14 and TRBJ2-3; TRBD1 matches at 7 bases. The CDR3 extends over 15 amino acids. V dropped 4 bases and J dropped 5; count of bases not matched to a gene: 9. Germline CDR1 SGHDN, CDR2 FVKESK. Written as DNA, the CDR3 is TGTGCCAGCAGCCCATCGATAGGGGGCCAAGATACGCAGTATTTT. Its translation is CASSPSIGGQDTQYF. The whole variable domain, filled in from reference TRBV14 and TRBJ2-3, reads EAGVTQFPSHSVIEKGQTVTLRCDPISGHDNLYWYRRVMGKEIKFLLHFVKESKQDESGMPNNRFLAERTGGTYSTLKVQPAELEDSGVYFCASSPSIGGQDTQYFGPGTRLTVL.

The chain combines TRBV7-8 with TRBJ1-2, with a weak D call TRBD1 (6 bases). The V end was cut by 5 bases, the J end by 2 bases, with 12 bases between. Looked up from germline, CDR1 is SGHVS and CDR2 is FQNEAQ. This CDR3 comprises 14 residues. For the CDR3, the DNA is TGTGCCAGCAGCGTTGGTGGACAGAACTATGGCTACACCTTC. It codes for CASSVGGQNYGYTF.

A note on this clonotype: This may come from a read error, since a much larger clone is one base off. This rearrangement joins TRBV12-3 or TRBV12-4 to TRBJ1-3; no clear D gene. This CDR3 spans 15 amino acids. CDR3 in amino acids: CASSAGTDPGNAIYF. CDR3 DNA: TGTGCCAGCAGTGCCGGAACAGACCCTGGAAACGCCATATATTTT.

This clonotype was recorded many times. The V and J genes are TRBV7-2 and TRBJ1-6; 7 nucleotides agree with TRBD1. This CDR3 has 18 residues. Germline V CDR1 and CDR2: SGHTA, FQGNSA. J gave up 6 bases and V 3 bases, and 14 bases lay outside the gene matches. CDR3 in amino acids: CASSFPLTGKSGNSPLHF. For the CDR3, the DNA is TGTGCCAGCAGCTTCCCCCTGACAGGGAAGTCTGGTAATTCACCCCTCCACTTT.

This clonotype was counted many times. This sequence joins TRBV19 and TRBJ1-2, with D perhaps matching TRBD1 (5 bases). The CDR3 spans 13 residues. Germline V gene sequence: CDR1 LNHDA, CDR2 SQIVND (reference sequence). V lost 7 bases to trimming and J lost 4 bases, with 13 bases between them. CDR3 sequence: CASKTGRTYGYTF. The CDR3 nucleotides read TGTGCCAGTAAGACGGGGCGCACCTATGGCTACACCTTC.

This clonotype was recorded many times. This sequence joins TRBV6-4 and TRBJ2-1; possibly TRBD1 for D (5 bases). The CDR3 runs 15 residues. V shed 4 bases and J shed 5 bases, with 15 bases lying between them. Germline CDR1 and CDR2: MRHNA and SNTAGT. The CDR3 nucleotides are TGTGCCAGCAGTGTACAAGTGGGGCCCCACAATGAGCAGTTCTTC. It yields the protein CASSVQVGPHNEQFF.